One and the same sample provided the 30 T cell receptor beta chains below, sequenced in a study of T-cell memory formation after mild COVID-19. TCRdb redid the calling of the 5' RACE reads with MiXCR, one entry per CDR3 protein. The sample contains about 49,000 distinct CDR3 sequences, around 7.3% of which appear only once. The specimen sequenced was PBMCs or a T cell subset sorted from them (not recorded which). Receptor source: a man aged 18 to 29 who had mild COVID-19 (a few samples of this study predate the infection). Cell type and time point are not known.

The table lists this clonotype with many counts. The rearrangement joins TRBV5-1 to TRBJ2-5, with D possibly being TRBD2 (6 bases). Germline CDR1 and CDR2: SGHRS and YFSETQ. V dropped 1 base and J dropped 5 bases, with 9 bases sitting between them. The CDR3 is 13 amino acids. This CDR3 is CASSLRGSETQYF. CDR3 nucleotide sequence: TGCGCCAGCAGCTTGCGGGGGAGCGAGACCCAGTACTTC.

The rearrangement links TRBV12-3 or TRBV12-4 to TRBJ1-1; 7 positions agree with TRBD1. The V and J ends lost 5 bases and 6 bases, in that order; junction bases with no gene match: 6. This CDR3 spans 13 amino acids. The CDR3 here is CASSVQGVAEAFF. In DNA, the CDR3 is TGTGCCAGCAGTGTCCAGGGGGTCGCTGAAGCTTTCTTT.

This clonotype was found a few times. This chain connects TRBV27 to TRBJ1-6; TRBD1 might be the D (5 bases). This CDR3 is built from 14 residues. V shed 4 bases and J shed 13 bases, with 17 bases lying between them. Per the germline V gene, CDR1 is MNHEY and CDR2 is SMNVEV (reference sequence). The CDR3 DNA is TGTGCCAGCAGTTCCCCTGGGCTTGGGGGGCCCCTCCACTTT. Translated, it gives CASSSPGLGGPLHF.

This clonotype came up a few times. The J gene is TRBJ2-5, the V gene TRBV3-1, with a possible D match to TRBD2 (5 bases). The CDR3 sequence is 13 residues long. V lost 2 bases, J lost 9 bases, and 13 bases lay in between. Germline V gives CDR1 LGHDT, CDR2 YNNKEL (reference sequence). The CDR3 spells CASSQLTSSAQYF. DNA of the CDR3: TGTGCCAGCAGCCAACTAACTAGTAGTGCCCAGTACTTC.

The rearrangement links TRBV10-3 to TRBJ1-5; 8 bases map to TRBD1. This CDR3 has 14 amino acids. Germline V gives CDR1 ENHRY, CDR2 SYGVKD. V shed 2 bases and J 7 bases; nucleotides not matched to a gene: 4. CDR3: CAISEAGGRQPQHF. CDR3 coding DNA: TGTGCCATCAGTGAGGCAGGGGGCAGGCAGCCCCAGCATTTT.

J is TRBJ1-5 and V is TRBV7-2; D is uncertain. CDR1 and CDR2 (germline): SGHTA, FQGNSA. V was clipped by 3 bases and J by 3 bases, with 6 bases between them. The CDR3 has 13 residues. CDR3 DNA sequence: TGTGCCAGCAGCTTTTCCAACAATCAGCCCCAGCATTTT. Its protein is CASSFSNNQPQHF.

The V call is TRBV3-1, the J call TRBJ2-1, with unresolved D. V was pared by 1 base and J by 10 bases, with 11 bases between. CDR1 LGHDT and CDR2 YNNKEL come from the germline V gene (reference sequence). The CDR3 covers 13 residues. CDR3 residues: CASSQGPSQEQFF. The CDR3 DNA follows: TGTGCCAGCAGCCAAGGCCCGTCTCAAGAGCAGTTCTTC.

There are a few counts of this clonotype. The V gene is TRBV20-1, the J gene TRBJ2-1; TRBD2 is a possible D gene (6 bases). CDR3 size: 15 residues. V lost 3 bases and J lost 5, with 17 bases in between. CDR1 DFQATT and CDR2 SNEGSKA come from the germline V gene (reference sequence). Written as DNA, the CDR3 is TGCAGTGCTAGCCCTCGGGCGGGGTTTGACAATGAGCAGTTCTTC. Translated: CSASPRAGFDNEQFF.

The rearrangement uses TRBV5-1 and TRBJ2-5; 7 bases map to TRBD2. Per the germline V gene, CDR1 is SGHRS and CDR2 is YFSETQ. The V and J ends lost 0 bases and 5 bases, in that order; junction bases with no gene match: 7. The CDR3 spans 15 residues. The CDR3 loop is CASSLGSSGVETQYF. In nucleotides, the CDR3 is TGCGCCAGCAGCTTGGGGTCTAGCGGAGTGGAGACCCAGTACTTC.

This clonotype has at least ten counts. V is TRBV5-1 and J is TRBJ1-4; tentative D call: TRBD1 (5 bases). CDR3 size: 16 residues. The V gene lost 2 bases and the J gene lost 7 bases, with 18 bases spanning the gap. Germline values: CDR1 SGHRS, CDR2 YFSETQ. CDR3 in amino acids: CASSFGTVSSGEKLFF. CDR3 coding DNA: TGCGCCAGCAGCTTTGGGACGGTATCATCGGGTGAAAAACTGTTTTTT.

This clonotype occurred many times. J is TRBJ1-6 and V is TRBV3-1; D is undetermined. The CDR3 sequence is 12 residues long. Trimming cost V 2 bases and J 11 bases, with 7 bases left between them. CDR1 and CDR2 from the germline V gene are LGHDT and YNNKEL (reference sequence). The CDR3, as DNA: TGTGCCAGCAGCCAACGTGGGACACCCCTCCACTTT. Protein: CASSQRGTPLHF.

The chain is built from TRBV7-2 and TRBJ2-5; D tentatively fits TRBD1 or TRBD2 (6 bases each). This CDR3 region has 15 residues. The ends were cut back, 1 base at V and 5 bases at J, with 14 bases in the middle. Germline V CDR1 and CDR2: SGHTA, FQGNSA. CDR3 DNA: TGTGCCAGCAGCTTAGGCATGGGGGCGGGGGAGACCCAGTACTTC. Protein product: CASSLGMGAGETQYF.

The chain joins TRBV23-1 to TRBJ1-1; the D is unclear. TRBV23-1 is labeled an ORF, and its function is uncertain. CDR3 length: 13 amino acids. Trimming stripped 4 bases from V and 1 base from J, with 7 bases between. As DNA, the CDR3 is TGCGCCAGCAGTCGGTCCGGGAACACTGAAGCTTTCTTT. As protein: CASSRSGNTEAFF.

A few counts support this clonotype. The chain couples TRBV29-1 to TRBJ2-3, with 10 bases that match TRBD1. V was pared by 7 bases and J by 4 bases, with 8 bases of the junction left unmatched. This CDR3 spans 14 amino acids. From germline, CDR1 is SQVTM and CDR2 ANQGSEA. CDR3 DNA sequence: TGCAGCGCCGCGACGGGACAGGGGCCAGATACGCAGTATTTT. Its protein is CSAATGQGPDTQYF.

This clonotype was seen many times. V is TRBV7-6 and J is TRBJ1-5; D not certain. CDR1 and CDR2 from the germline V gene are SGHVS and FNYEAQ. Trimming pared 10 bases from V and 5 bases from J, leaving 3 bases between. The CDR3 has 9 amino acids. The CDR3 nucleotides read TGTGCCACCGATCAGCCCCAGCATTTT. Translation gives CATDQPQHF. Complete variable domain (other parts from reference TRBV7-6 and TRBJ1-5): GAGVSQSPRYKVTKRGQDVALRCDPISGHVSLYWYRQALGQGPEFLTYFNYEAQQDKSGLPNDRFSAERPEGSISTLTIQRTEQRDSAMYRCATDQPQHFGDGTRLSIL.

The V gene is TRBV11-3, the J gene TRBJ2-7; 12 bases match TRBD2. Germline V gene lookup returns CDR1 SGHNT and CDR2 YENEEA. The CDR3 runs to 17 residues. J gave up 3 bases and V 5 bases, and 11 bases lay outside the gene matches. CDR3 DNA: TGTGCCAGCAGCCACGGCCTAGCGGGAGGGCCAGGCTACGAGCAGTACTTC. Protein: CASSHGLAGGPGYEQYF.

The chain couples TRBV5-1 to TRBJ1-1, with D uncertain. Trimming stripped 0 bases from V and 2 bases from J, with 11 bases between. CDR1 and CDR2 from the germline V gene are SGHRS and YFSETQ. This CDR3 comprises 15 residues. The CDR3 nucleotides read TGCGCCAGCAGCTTGGCCGCCGTGGGTAACACTGAAGCTTTCTTT. Protein: CASSLAAVGNTEAFF.

By share, this clonotype counts as medium-sized (0.01 to 0.1%). The chain uses TRBV12-3 or TRBV12-4 and TRBJ2-1; D not resolved. V shed 5 bases and J shed 15 bases, with 17 bases lying between them. The CDR3 extends over 12 amino acids. CDR3 coding DNA: TGTGCCAGCAGTACATGGACCACTTCGGTGTTCTTC. Translation: CASSTWTTSVFF.

This clonotype was detected a few times. V usage is TRBV6-5 and J usage is TRBJ2-5; D remains ambiguous. The CDR3 is made up of 14 amino acids. Germline CDR1 MNHEY, CDR2 SVGAGI. Trimming stripped 6 bases from V and 4 bases from J, with 15 bases between. The CDR3 bases are TGTGCCAGCAGCCCCCCATGGTCCCGAGAGACCCAGTACTTC. Translating gives CASSPPWSRETQYF.

This clonotype was detected only a few times. The chain joins TRBV9 to TRBJ2-7; TRBD2 agrees at 8 bases. The V gene's germline CDR1 is SGDLS and CDR2 YYNGEE. The CDR3 consists of 16 residues. V dropped 0 bases and J dropped 0; count of bases not matched to a gene: 5. CDR3 sequence (DNA): TGTGCCAGCAGCGTAGGAGGCACTAGCGGCTCCTACGAGCAGTACTTC. It yields the protein CASSVGGTSGSYEQYF.

The J gene is TRBJ2-1, the V gene TRBV6-2 or TRBV6-3; a possible D gene is TRBD2 (6 bases). The V gene's germline CDR1 is MNHEY and CDR2 SVGEGT. V shed 4 bases and J shed 7 bases, with 14 bases lying between them. The CDR3 spans 14 residues. The CDR3 protein is CASSFSGERNEQFF. The CDR3 DNA follows: TGTGCCAGCAGTTTTTCGGGGGAGCGGAATGAGCAGTTCTTC.

By share, this clonotype counts as medium-sized. The V gene is TRBV12-3 or TRBV12-4, the J gene TRBJ1-1; weak D call: TRBD1 (5 bases). CDR3 length: 16 residues. V lost 4 bases and J lost 1, with 16 bases in between. CDR3 DNA sequence: TGTGCCAGCAGTTACCGGGACGGGTTGAAGAACACTGAAGCTTTCTTT. This translates into CASSYRDGLKNTEAFF.

The sample holds many counts of this clonotype. The chain is built from TRBV10-3 and TRBJ1-1, with a possible D match to TRBD1 (6 bases). This CDR3 is built from 13 residues. The V end lost 7 bases, the J end lost 5 bases, and 14 bases lay between the germline ends. The V gene's germline CDR1 is ENHRY and CDR2 SYGVKD. The CDR3 loop reads CAINHGRGTEAFF. Written as DNA, the CDR3 is TGTGCCATCAACCATGGTAGGGGGACTGAAGCTTTCTTT.

This clonotype was counted a few times. The V and J genes are TRBV29-1 and TRBJ2-2, with D possibly being TRBD1 (5 bases). This CDR3 region has 14 residues. The V gene lost 6 bases and the J gene lost 2 bases, with 13 bases spanning the gap. Germline CDR1 is SQVTM and CDR2 is ANQGSEA. The DNA of the CDR3 is TGCAGCGTAGGGGTCTCGGGCAACACCGGGGAGCTGTTTTTT. Translated, it gives CSVGVSGNTGELFF.

The rearrangement joins TRBV3-1 to TRBJ2-2, with a possible D match to TRBD1 (6 bases). This CDR3 spans 13 amino acids. Looked up from germline, CDR1 is LGHDT and CDR2 is YNNKEL (reference sequence). The ends were cut back, 2 bases at V and 6 bases at J, with 7 bases in the middle. The CDR3: CASSQTGSGELFF. DNA for the CDR3: TGTGCCAGCAGCCAAACAGGGTCCGGGGAGCTGTTTTTT.

The rearrangement joins TRBV7-9 to TRBJ1-4; TRBD1 aligns across 8 bases. The CDR3 loop spans 15 amino acids. Looked up from germline, CDR1 is SEHNR and CDR2 is FQNEAQ (reference sequence). The J segment lost 7 bases and the V segment lost 4 bases, leaving 8 bases of the junction unmatched. The CDR3 spells CASSYGTGASEKLFF. The DNA of the CDR3 is TGTGCCAGCAGCTATGGGACAGGAGCATCTGAAAAACTGTTTTTT.

In this sample, this clonotype turned up many times. V is TRBV6-2 or TRBV6-3 and J is TRBJ2-1; D gene unclear. Germline CDR1 MNHEY, CDR2 SVGEGT. The CDR3 is 13 residues long. V lost 6 bases to trimming and J lost 8 bases, with 14 bases between them. This CDR3 reads CASRPSTGDEQFF. The CDR3, as DNA: TGTGCCAGCAGACCTAGTACCGGCGATGAGCAGTTCTTC.

This chain uses TRBV20-1 with TRBJ2-7; 7 positions match TRBD1. This CDR3 region has 12 residues. Germline V gene data show CDR1 as DFQATT and CDR2 as SNEGSKA (reference sequence). The CDR3 loop is CSARDSLYEQYV. CDR3 bases: TGCAGCGCGAGGGACAGCTTATACGAGCAGTACGTC.

This clonotype was found a few times. V usage is TRBV7-3 and J usage is TRBJ2-3, with a possible D match to TRBD2 (6 bases). Germline assignment: CDR1 SGHTA and CDR2 FQGTGA. The CDR3 runs to 15 residues. The ends were cut back, 3 bases at V and 5 bases at J, with 15 bases in the middle. In DNA, the CDR3 is TGTGCCAGCAGCTTGGGCGGGGCCACCGGAGATACGCAGTATTTT. Protein: CASSLGGATGDTQYF.

This clonotype was counted only a few times. This chain joins TRBV28 and TRBJ1-5; D is ambiguous. CDR1 is MDHEN, CDR2 SYDVKM, per germline. The V end lost 3 bases, the J end lost 6 bases, and 9 bases lay between the germline ends. The CDR3 spans 13 residues. The CDR3 region has the DNA TGTGCCAGCAGTTTTCTCCCTGCTCAGCCCCAGCATTTT. Residues: CASSFLPAQPQHF.